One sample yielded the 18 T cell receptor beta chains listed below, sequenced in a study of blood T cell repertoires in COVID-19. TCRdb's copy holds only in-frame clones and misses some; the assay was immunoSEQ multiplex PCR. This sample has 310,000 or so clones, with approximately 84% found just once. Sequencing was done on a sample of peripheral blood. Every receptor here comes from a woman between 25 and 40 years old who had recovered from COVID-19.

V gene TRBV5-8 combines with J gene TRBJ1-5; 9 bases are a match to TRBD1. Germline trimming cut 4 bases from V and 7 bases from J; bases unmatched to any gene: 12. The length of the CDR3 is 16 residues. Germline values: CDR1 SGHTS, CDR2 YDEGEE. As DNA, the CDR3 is TGTGCCAGCAGCCCGGACAGGGGCGCCGGGAACCAGCCCCAGCATTTT. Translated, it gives CASSPDRGAGNQPQHF.

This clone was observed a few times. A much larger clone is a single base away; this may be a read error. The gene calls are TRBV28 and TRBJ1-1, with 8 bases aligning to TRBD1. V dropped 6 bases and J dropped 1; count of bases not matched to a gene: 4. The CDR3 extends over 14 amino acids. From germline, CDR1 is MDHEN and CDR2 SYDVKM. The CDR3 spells CASSPGTGNTEAFF. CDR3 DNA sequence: TGTGCCAGCAGCCCCGGGACAGGGAACACTGAAGCTTTCTTT.

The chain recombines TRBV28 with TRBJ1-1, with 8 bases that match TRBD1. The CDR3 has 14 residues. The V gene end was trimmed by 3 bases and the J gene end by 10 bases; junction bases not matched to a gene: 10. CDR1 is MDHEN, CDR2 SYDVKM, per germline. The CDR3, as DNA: TGTGCCAGCAGTTTCACAGGGGGTAGAGAGGGAGCTTTCTTT. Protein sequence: CASSFTGGREGAFF.

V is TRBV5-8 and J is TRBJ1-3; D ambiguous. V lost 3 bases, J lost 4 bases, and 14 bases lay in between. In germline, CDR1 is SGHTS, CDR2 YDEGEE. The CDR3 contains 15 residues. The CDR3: CASSSDLATGNTIYF. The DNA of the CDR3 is TGTGCCAGCAGCTCGGACTTAGCTACCGGAAACACCATATATTTT.

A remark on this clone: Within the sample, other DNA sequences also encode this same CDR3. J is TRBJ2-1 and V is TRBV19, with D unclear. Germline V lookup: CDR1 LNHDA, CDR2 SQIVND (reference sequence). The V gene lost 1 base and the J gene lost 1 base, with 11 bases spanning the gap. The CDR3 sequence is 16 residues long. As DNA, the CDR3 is TGTGCCAGTAGTATAGCTTCCGGCGGTTCCTACAATGAGCAGTTCTTC. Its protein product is CASSIASGGSYNEQFF.

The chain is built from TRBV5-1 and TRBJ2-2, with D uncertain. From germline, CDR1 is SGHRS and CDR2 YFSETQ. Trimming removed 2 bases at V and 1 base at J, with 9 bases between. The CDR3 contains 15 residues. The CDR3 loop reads CASSLNLENTGELFF. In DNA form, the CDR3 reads TGCGCCAGCAGCTTAAACCTAGAGAACACCGGGGAGCTGTTTTTT.

The CDR3 bases are TGCGCCAGCAGCTTGACAGGGGAGGGGGAGCTGTTTTTT. This encodes CASSLTGEGELFF. This chain uses TRBV5-1 with TRBJ2-2, with 7 positions matching TRBD1. Germline V gene data show CDR1 as SGHRS and CDR2 as YFSETQ. The CDR3 contains 13 residues. V trimming: 1 base; J trimming: 8 bases; junction bases outside the gene matches: 2.

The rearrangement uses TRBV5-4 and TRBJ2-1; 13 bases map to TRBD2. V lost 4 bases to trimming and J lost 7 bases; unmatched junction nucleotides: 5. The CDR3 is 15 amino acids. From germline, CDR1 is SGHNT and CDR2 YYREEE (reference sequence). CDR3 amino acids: CASSGWTSGGNEQFF. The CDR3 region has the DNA TGTGCCAGCAGCGGTTGGACTAGCGGGGGAAATGAGCAGTTCTTC.

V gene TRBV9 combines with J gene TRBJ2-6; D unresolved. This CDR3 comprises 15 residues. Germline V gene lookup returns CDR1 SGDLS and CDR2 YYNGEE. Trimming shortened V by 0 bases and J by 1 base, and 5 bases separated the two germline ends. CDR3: CASSVALSGANVLTF. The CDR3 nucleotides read TGTGCCAGCAGCGTAGCATTGTCTGGGGCCAACGTCCTGACTTTC.

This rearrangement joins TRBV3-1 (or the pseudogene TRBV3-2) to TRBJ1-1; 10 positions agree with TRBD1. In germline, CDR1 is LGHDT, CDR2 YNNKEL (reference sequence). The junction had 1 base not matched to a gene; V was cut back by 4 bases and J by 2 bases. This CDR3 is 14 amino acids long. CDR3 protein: CASSPTGGNTEAFF. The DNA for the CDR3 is TGTGCCAGCAGCCCGACAGGGGGCAACACTGAAGCTTTCTTT.

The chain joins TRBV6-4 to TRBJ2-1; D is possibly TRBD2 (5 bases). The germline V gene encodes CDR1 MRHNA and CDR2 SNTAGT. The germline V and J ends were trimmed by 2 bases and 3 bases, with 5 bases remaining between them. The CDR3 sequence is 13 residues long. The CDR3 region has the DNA TGTGCCAGCAGTGACCGGGACTACAATGAGCAGTTCTTC. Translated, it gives CASSDRDYNEQFF.

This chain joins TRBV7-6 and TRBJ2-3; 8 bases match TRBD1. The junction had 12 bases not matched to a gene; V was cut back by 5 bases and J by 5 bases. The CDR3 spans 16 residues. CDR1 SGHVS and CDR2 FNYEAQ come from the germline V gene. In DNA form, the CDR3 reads TGTGCCAGCAGCGTGGGGACAGGAGTTACGGAAGATACGCAGTATTTT. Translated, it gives CASSVGTGVTEDTQYF.

DNA of the CDR3: TGTGCCAGCTCACCACTCGCAGGGACCGGGGAGCTGTTTTTT. This translates into CASSPLAGTGELFF. The V and J genes are TRBV18 and TRBJ2-2; maybe TRBD1 (5 bases). Germline CDR1 and CDR2: KGHSH and LQKENI. Trimming left V 1 base short and J 5 bases short, with 8 bases between. This CDR3 is 14 amino acids long. The complete variable domain, with remaining parts taken from reference TRBV18 and TRBJ2-2, reads NAGVMQNPRHLVRRRGQEARLRCSPMKGHSHVYWYRQLPEEGLKFMVYLQKENIIDESGMPKERFSAEFPKEGPSILRIQQVVRGDSAAYFCASSPLAGTGELFFGEGSRLTVL.

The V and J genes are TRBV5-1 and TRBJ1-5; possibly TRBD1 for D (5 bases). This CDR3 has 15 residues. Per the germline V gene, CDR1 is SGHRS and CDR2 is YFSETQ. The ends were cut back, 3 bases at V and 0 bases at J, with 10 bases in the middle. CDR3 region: CASSWEGLSNQPQHF. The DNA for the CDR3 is TGCGCCAGCAGCTGGGAGGGACTTAGCAATCAGCCCCAGCATTTT.

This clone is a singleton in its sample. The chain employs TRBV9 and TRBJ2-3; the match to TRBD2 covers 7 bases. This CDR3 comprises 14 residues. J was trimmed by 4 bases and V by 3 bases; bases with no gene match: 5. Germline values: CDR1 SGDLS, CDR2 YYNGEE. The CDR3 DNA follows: TGTGCCAGCAGCGCTAGCGGAGGGGCAGATACGCAGTATTTT. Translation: CASSASGGADTQYF.

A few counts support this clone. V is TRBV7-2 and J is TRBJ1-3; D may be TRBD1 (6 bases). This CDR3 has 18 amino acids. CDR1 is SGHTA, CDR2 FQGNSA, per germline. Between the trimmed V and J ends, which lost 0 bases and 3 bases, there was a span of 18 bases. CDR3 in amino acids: CASSLARGTHGRGNTIYF. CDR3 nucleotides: TGTGCCAGCAGCTTAGCGAGGGGGACACATGGACGTGGAAACACCATATATTTT.

The CDR3 spells CSASPGTGSYEQYF. The CDR3 DNA reads TGCAGTGCTAGTCCCGGGACAGGGTCCTACGAGCAGTACTTC. This chain joins TRBV20-1 and TRBJ2-7; 9 positions agree with TRBD1. The CDR3 runs 14 residues. Trimming at V came to 3 bases and at J to 1 base, leaving 4 bases not matched to a gene. The germline V gene has CDR1 DFQATT and CDR2 SNEGSKA (reference sequence).

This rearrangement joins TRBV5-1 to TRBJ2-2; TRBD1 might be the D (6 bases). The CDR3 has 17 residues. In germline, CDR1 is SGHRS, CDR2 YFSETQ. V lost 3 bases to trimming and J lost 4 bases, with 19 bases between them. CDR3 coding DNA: TGCGCCAGCAGCTCTGCTTTCGGAAGGGGGTCCACCGGGGAGCTGTTTTTT. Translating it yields CASSSAFGRGSTGELFF. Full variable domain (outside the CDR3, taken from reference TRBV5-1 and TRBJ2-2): KAGVTQTPRYLIKTRGQQVTLSCSPISGHRSVSWYQQTPGQGLQFLFEYFSETQRNKGNFPGRFSGRQFSNSRSEMNVSTLELGDSALYLCASSSAFGRGSTGELFFGEGSRLTVL.